The source of this TCR beta chain is a study of read filtering for tumor transcriptome and immune sequencing. This clonotype was recorded many times. With 6 bases clipped from V and 7 bases from J, the junction kept 12 bases outside the gene matches. This CDR3 contains 15 residues. Germline V gives CDR1 MDHEN, CDR2 SYDVKM. Molecular barcoded adaptors covering alpha/delta and beta/gamma chains were used on approximately 440 ng RNA. Each CDR3 protein is one row after TCRdb ran MiXCR on the reads. The table has about 93,000 distinct CDR3 sequences, 20% to 25% seen once. V is TRBV28 and J is TRBJ1-5; 7 nucleotides align to TRBD1. The sample consisted of a population of CD138-negative cells sorted from bone marrow. This clonotype was sampled from a donor at least 40 years old with multiple myeloma. The CDR3: CASSHTRGSMQPQHF. The CDR3 region has the DNA TGTGCCAGCAGCCATACCAGGGGGTCCATGCAGCCCCAGCATTTT. The full variable domain, completed using reference TRBV28 and TRBJ1-5, is DVKVTQSSRYLVKRTGEKVFLECVQDMDHENMFWYRQDPGLGLRLIYFSYDVKMKEKGDIPEGYSVSREKKERFSLILESASTNQTSMYLCASSHTRGSMQPQHFGDGTRLSIL.